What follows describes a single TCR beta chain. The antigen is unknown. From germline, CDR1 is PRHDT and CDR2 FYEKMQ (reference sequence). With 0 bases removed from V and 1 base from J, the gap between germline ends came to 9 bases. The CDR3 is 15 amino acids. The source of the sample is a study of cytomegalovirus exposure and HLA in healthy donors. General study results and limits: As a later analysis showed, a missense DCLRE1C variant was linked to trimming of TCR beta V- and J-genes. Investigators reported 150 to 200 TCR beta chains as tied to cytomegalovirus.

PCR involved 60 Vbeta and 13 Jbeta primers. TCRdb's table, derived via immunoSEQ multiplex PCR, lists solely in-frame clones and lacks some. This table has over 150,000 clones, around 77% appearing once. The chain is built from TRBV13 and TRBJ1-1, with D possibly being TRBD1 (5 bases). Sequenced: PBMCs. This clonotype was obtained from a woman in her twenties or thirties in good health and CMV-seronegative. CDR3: CASSLGRGWNTEAFF. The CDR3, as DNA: TGTGCCAGCAGCTTAGGAAGGGGCTGGAACACTGAAGCTTTCTTT.